Given below is one T cell receptor beta chain in context. Germline V gene lookup returns CDR1 MNHEY and CDR2 SVGAGI. The CDR3 covers 14 residues. The V and J ends lost 10 bases and 1 base, in that order; junction bases with no gene match: 9. These data come from a study of blood T cell repertoires in COVID-19. About the study: Material from acute and convalescent COVID-19 was sourced from the United States, Italy and Spain. PBMCs, B-cell-depleted T cells, or T cells provided the cDNA or gDNA that made up the material.

TCRdb's table, derived via immunoSEQ multiplex PCR, lists solely in-frame clones and lacks some. The sample has under 200,000 clones, roughly 90% seen once. Sequencing used peripheral blood. The clonotype was recovered from a man between 18 and 29 years old with active or convalescent COVID-19. V is TRBV6-5 and J is TRBJ2-7; 8 bases match TRBD1. DNA of the CDR3: TGTGCCACCGGGCGGGACAGGCGGTCCTACGAGCAGTACTTC. Translating gives CATGRDRRSYEQYF.